This TCR beta chain was captured by sequencing in a study of T-cell reconstitution after alpha-beta-depleted transplantation in children (dated by TCRdb to about 2016). With respect to the entire study: The study quantitatively tracked T-cell immune reconstitution after TCRalphabeta/CD19-depleted allogeneic hematopoietic cell transplantation in children using TCR repertoire profiling.

Reading the label with the study, this specimen's treatment or condition is: allogeneic hematopoietic cell transplantation with graft depleted of TCRalphabeta T cells and CD19 B cells. The transplant recipients were children given TCRalphabeta/CD19-depleted allogeneic hematopoietic cell grafts. Findings and caveats that apply to the study as a whole: In some patients, the high TCRbeta diversity seen at day 60 was put down to recipient T cells and intrathymic progenitors that had survived conditioning. The apparently early recovery of alphabetaT-cell counts about two months after transplant reportedly depended on only several hundred rapidly expanded clones that came from non-depleted graft cells. The frequencies of hyperexpanded clones fell over the following months, and after one year, T-cell counts and TCRbeta diversity were mostly attributed to newly produced T cells.

Worth noting for this clonotype: Its antigen target is currently unknown. No much larger clonotype is one base removed from it; base qualities were not supplied.

Preparation of the library involved PCR. Sequenced on an Illumina HiSeq 2500. TCR libraries were prepared with molecular barcoding, using unique molecular identifiers to normalize TCRbeta repertoire quantification. The public reads were quality trimmed at Q25 with fastp and then assembled into clones with MiXCR by TCRdb, keeping productive beta chains. Each CDR3 protein appears once, grouped with its most common genes and DNA. Present in this sample are fewer than 1 million distinct CDR3 sequences, 16% of which were seen just once. The ten largest make up around 4.5% of the sample. Sequences were derived from PBMCs, mostly from graft donor cells, sampled 360 days after TCRalphabeta/CD19-depleted stem cell transplant. The TCR comes from a male patient younger than 18 who had a stem cell transplant for acute lymphoblastic leukemia, so the T cells may come from the graft donor.

The encoded CDR3 is CASSVATGPGPGADEQFF. The DNA sequence is given as TGTGCCAGCAGCGTAGCTACCGGGCCCGGGCCCGGGGCAGATGAGCAGTTCTTC. Recombination linked TRBV9 to TRBJ2-1; the D segment might be TRBD1 or TRBD2, since each matches 5 bases. The germline V gene gives CDR1 as SGDLS and CDR2 as YYNGEE. Cut back by 0 bases and 8 bases, the V and J ends lie 24 bases apart. The CDR3 goes from the cysteine to the phenylalanine over 18 residues. Of the read, only the CDR3 DNA is kept; its 54 bases are in frame from base 1.